The present T cell receptor (beta chain) was sequenced within a study of human T cells and chemical hapten exposure. Study-wide context: Among samples, TCR yields varied mainly because of small differences in pooled library volume. Overall study results and limits: TCRs above 1 in 1000 frequency stayed constant with DPC sensitization.

The time point was: healthy volunteer bleed at 2 weeks. Total RNA came from unfractionated whole blood. The V end was cut by 0 bases, the J end by 5 bases, with 2 bases between. Germline CDR1 and CDR2: SGDLS and YYNGEE. This CDR3 has 12 amino acids. The library gave individual cDNA molecules unique molecular identifiers. The authors' processing: TCR counts had a median of approximately 96,000 per sample and spanned roughly 23,224 to 690,600. Each CDR3 protein gets one entry after TCRdb re-called the RACE reads with MiXCR. The V and J calls shown here were made by TCRdb, not taken from the authors' results. The sample consists of about 46,000 distinct CDR3 sequences, 4.3% of them appearing once. This clonotype has ten or more counts. Its antigen remains unidentified.

The genes are TRBV9 and TRBJ2-2; D is unclear. This TCR derives from a female donor in good health. Some clones in this sample may be carry-over from other donors' samples. Sample: whole blood. For the CDR3, the DNA is TGTGCCAGCAGCGTAGCGACCGGGGAGCTGTTTTTT. Translated, it gives CASSVATGELFF.